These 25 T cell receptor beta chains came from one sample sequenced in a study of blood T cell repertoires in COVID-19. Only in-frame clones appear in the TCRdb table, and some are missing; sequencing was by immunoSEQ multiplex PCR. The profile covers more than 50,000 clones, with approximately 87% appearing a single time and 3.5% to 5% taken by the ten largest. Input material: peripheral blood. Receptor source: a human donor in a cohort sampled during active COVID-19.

The CDR3 sequence: CASSPGSSRGNQPQHF. As DNA, the CDR3 is TGTGCCAGCAGTCCTGGAAGTAGCAGGGGGAATCAGCCCCAGCATTTT. The V and J genes are TRBV27 and TRBJ1-5; 7 nucleotides line up with TRBD1. CDR1 and CDR2 (germline): MNHEY, SMNVEV (reference sequence). The length of the CDR3 is 16 residues. With 5 bases clipped from V and 4 bases from J, the junction kept 11 bases outside the gene matches.

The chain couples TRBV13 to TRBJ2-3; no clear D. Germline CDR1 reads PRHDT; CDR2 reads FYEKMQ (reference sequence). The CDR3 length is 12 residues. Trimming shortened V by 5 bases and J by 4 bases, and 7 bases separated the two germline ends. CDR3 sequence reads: CASSPQSDTQYF. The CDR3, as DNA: TGTGCCAGCAGCCCGCAGTCAGATACGCAGTATTTT.

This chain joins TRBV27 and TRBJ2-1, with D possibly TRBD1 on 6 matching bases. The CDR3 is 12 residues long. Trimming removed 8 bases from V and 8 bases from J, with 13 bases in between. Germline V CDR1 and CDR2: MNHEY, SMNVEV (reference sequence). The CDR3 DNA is TGTGCCAGCCAGGGGTTTAAGGATGAGCAGTTCTTC. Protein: CASQGFKDEQFF.

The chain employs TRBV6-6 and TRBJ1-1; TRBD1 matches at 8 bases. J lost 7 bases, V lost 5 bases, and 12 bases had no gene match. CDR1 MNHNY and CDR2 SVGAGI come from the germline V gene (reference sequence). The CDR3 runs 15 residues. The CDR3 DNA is TGTGCCAGCAGTCACGGGACAGGTCGGATTCATGAAGCTTTCTTT. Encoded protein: CASSHGTGRIHEAFF.

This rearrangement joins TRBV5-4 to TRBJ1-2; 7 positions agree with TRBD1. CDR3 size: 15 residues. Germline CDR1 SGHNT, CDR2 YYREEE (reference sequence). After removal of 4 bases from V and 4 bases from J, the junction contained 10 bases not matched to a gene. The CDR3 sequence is CASSTSGQDVYGYTF. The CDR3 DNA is TGTGCCAGCAGCACTAGTGGACAGGACGTCTATGGCTACACCTTC.

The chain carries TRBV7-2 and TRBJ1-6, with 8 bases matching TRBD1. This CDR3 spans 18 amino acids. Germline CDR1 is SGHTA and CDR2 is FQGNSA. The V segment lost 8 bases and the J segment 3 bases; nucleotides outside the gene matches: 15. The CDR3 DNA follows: TGTGCCAGCGGCCGCCCCCCGACAGGGGCTCTCTATAATTCACCCCTCCACTTT. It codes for CASGRPPTGALYNSPLHF.

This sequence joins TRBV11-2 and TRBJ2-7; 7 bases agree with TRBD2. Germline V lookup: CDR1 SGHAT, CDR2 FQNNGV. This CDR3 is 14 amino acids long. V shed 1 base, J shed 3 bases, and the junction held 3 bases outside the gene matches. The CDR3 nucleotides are TGTGCCAGCAGCTTAGGGGACTACCGCTACGAGCAGTACTTC. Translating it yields CASSLGDYRYEQYF. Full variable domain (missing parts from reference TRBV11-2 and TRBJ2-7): EAGVAQSPRYKIIEKRQSVAFWCNPISGHATLYWYQQILGQGPKLLIQFQNNGVVDDSQLPKDRFSAERLKGVDSTLKIQPAKLEDSAVYLCASSLGDYRYEQYFGPGTRLTVT.

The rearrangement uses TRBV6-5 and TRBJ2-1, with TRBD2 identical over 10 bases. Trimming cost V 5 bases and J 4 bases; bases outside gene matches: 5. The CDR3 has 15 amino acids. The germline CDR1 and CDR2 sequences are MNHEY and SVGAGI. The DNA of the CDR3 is TGTGCCAGCAGTCCTATAGCGGGAGGTTACAATGAGCAGTTCTTC. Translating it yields CASSPIAGGYNEQFF.

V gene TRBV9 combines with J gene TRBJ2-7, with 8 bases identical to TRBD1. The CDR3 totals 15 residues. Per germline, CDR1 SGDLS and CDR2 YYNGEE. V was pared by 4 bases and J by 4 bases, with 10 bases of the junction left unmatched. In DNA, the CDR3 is TGTGCCAGCAGCCAAGGGCCACAGGGGGTATACGAGCAGTACTTC. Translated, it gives CASSQGPQGVYEQYF.

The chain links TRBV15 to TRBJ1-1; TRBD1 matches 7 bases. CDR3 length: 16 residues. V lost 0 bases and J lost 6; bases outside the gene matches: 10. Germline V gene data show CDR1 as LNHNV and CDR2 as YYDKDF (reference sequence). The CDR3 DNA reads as TGTGCCACCAGCAGAGATCTGAGACAGGGCGGGGCTGAAGCTTTCTTT. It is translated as CATSRDLRQGGAEAFF.

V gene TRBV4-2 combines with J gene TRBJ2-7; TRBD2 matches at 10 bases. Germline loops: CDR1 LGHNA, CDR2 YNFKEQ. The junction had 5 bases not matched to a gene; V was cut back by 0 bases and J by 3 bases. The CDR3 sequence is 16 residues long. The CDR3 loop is CASSQEPSGSSYEQYF. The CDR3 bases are TGTGCCAGCAGCCAAGAACCTAGCGGGAGTAGCTACGAGCAGTACTTC.

The CDR3 nucleotides are TGTGCCAGCAGCTTGAGGGGAAAGGGCGGGGAGCTGTTTTTT. This sequence encodes CASSLRGKGGELFF. J is TRBJ2-2 and V is TRBV5-6, with a possible D match to TRBD1 (5 bases). CDR3 length: 14 amino acids. V was trimmed by 1 base and J by 7 bases, leaving 11 bases between them. The germline CDR1 and CDR2 sequences are SGHDT and YYEEEE.

In DNA form, the CDR3 reads TGCGCCAGCAGCCGAAATTGGGCAGGGGAGAATGAAAAACTGTTTTTT. As protein: CASSRNWAGENEKLFF. The rearrangement links TRBV4-3 to TRBJ1-4; the D gene is possibly TRBD1 (6 bases). This CDR3 spans 16 amino acids. Germline V gene data show CDR1 as LGHNA and CDR2 as YSLEER. Trimming removed 4 bases from V and 5 bases from J, with 17 bases in between.

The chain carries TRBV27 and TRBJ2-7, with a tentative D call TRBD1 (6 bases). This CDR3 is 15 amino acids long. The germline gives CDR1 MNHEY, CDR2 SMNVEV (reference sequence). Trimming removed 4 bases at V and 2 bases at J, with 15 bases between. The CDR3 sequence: CASSSSTGLTYEQYF. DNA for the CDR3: TGTGCCAGCAGTTCCTCGACAGGTCTAACCTACGAGCAGTACTTC.

CDR3 sequence: CASSLGHGAYEQYF. The CDR3 nucleotides read TGTGCCAGCAGCTTAGGCCACGGAGCCTACGAGCAGTACTTC. V is TRBV11-2 and J is TRBJ2-7; D is unresolved. This CDR3 is built from 14 residues. From germline, CDR1 is SGHAT and CDR2 FQNNGV. The V and J ends lost 1 base and 2 bases respectively, with 9 bases between them.

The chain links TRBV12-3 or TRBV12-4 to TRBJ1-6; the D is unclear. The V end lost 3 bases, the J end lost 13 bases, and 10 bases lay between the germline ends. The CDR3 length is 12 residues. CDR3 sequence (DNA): TGTGCCAGCAGTTTGCTACCCACGCCCCTCCACTTT. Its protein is CASSLLPTPLHF.

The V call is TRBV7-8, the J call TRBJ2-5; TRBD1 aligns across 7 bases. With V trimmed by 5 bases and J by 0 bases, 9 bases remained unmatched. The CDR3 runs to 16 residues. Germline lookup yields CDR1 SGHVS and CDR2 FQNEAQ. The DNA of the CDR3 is TGTGCCAGCAGCCCTGTAGGGGGCCATTACCAAGAGACCCAGTACTTC. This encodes CASSPVGGHYQETQYF.

CDR3 sequence: CASSLRDSTYEQYF. CDR3 bases: TGCGCCAGCAGCTTGAGGGACAGTACCTACGAGCAGTACTTC. This chain uses TRBV5-1 with TRBJ2-7, with 7 positions matching TRBD1. V lost 1 base, J lost 2 bases, and 3 bases stayed unmatched. The V gene's germline CDR1 is SGHRS and CDR2 YFSETQ. This CDR3 comprises 14 residues.

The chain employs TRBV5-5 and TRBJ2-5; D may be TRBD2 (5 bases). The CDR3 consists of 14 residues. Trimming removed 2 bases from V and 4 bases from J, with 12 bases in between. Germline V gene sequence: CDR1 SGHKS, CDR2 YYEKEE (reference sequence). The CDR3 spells CASSFRGSPETQYF. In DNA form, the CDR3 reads TGTGCCAGCAGCTTCAGAGGGTCCCCAGAGACCCAGTACTTC.

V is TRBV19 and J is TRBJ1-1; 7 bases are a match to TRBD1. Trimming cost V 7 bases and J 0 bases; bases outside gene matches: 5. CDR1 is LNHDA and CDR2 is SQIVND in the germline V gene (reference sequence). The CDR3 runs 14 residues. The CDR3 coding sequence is TGTGCCAGTACCCCCCAGGGGGTGAACACTGAAGCTTTCTTT. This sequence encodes CASTPQGVNTEAFF.

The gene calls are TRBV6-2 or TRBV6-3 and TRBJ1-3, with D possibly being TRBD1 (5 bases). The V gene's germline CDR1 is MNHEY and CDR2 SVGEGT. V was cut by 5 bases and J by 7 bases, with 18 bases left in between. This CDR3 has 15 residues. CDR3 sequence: CASSLGTPWVNTIYF. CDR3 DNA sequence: TGTGCCAGCAGTCTCGGGACTCCATGGGTGAACACCATATATTTT.

The DNA of the CDR3 is TGTGCCAGCAGCCAAGCGGCAGGGGGCGTTGGATCACCCCTCCACTTT. This codes for CASSQAAGGVGSPLHF. The chain recombines TRBV4-2 with TRBJ1-6; 8 bases match TRBD1. The CDR3 extends over 16 amino acids. V dropped 1 base and J dropped 10; count of bases not matched to a gene: 9. Germline V CDR1 and CDR2: LGHNA, YNFKEQ.

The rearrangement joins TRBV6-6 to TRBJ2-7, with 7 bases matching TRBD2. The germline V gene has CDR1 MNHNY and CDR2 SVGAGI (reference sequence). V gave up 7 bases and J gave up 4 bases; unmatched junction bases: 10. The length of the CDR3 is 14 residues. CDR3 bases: TGTGCCAGCACCGCCCTAGCGGCGCCATACGAGCAGTACTTC. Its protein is CASTALAAPYEQYF.

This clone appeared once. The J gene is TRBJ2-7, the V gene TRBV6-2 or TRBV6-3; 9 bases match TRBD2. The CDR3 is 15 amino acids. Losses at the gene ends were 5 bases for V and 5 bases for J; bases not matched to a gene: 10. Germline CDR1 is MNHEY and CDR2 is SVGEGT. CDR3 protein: CASSGPISGRNEQYF. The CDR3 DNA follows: TGTGCCAGCAGTGGCCCAATTAGCGGGAGAAACGAGCAGTACTTC.

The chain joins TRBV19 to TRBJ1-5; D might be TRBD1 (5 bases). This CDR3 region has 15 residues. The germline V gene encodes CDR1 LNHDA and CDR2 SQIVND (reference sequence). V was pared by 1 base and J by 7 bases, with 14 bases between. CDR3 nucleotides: TGTGCCAGTAGTATAGTTGTCGGGGGTGAACAGCCCCAGCATTTT. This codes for CASSIVVGGEQPQHF.